The entry below describes one T cell receptor beta chain. CD45RO-negative cells were positively selected for CCR7, leaving out terminally differentiated effector memory CD45RA+ cells. Among the donors, all were Caucasian adults who lived in Nashville, Tennessee. This entry is derived from a study of shared clonotypes between healthy human individuals. Study at large: Three plates each covered CD4 naive and memory; CD8 naive two, CD8 memory one.

This CDR3 is built from 14 residues. Trimming left V 4 bases short and J 5 bases short, with 12 bases between. The germline CDR1 and CDR2 sequences are MNHEY and SMNVEV (reference sequence). Sequenced by immunoSEQ multiplex PCR; TCRdb stores in-frame clones only, minus some. Seen here are about 2.1 million clones, around 93% observed once, and the top ten hold about 1.7%. The TCR comes from a man between 18 and 35 years old in good health. Some clones in this sample may be carry-over from other donors' samples. The material sequenced was naive CD8+ T cells from PBMCs. This chain uses TRBV27 with TRBJ1-5, with a possible D match to TRBD1 (6 bases). For the CDR3, the DNA is TGTGCCAGCAGTTCCGGACAGCCATATCAGCCCCAGCATTTT. Its translation is CASSSGQPYQPQHF.